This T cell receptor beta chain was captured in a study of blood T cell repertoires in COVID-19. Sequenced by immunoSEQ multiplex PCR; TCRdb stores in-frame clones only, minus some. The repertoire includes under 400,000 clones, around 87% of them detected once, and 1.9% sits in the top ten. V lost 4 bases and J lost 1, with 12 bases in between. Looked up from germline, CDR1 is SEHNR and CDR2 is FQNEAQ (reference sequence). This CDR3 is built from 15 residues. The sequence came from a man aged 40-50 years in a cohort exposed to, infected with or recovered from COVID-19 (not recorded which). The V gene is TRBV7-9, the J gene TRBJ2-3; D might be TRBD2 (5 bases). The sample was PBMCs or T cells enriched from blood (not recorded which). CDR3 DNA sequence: TGTGCCAGCAGCTCAGCAGCGGCCCGCACAGATACGCAGTATTTT. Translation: CASSSAAARTDTQYF.